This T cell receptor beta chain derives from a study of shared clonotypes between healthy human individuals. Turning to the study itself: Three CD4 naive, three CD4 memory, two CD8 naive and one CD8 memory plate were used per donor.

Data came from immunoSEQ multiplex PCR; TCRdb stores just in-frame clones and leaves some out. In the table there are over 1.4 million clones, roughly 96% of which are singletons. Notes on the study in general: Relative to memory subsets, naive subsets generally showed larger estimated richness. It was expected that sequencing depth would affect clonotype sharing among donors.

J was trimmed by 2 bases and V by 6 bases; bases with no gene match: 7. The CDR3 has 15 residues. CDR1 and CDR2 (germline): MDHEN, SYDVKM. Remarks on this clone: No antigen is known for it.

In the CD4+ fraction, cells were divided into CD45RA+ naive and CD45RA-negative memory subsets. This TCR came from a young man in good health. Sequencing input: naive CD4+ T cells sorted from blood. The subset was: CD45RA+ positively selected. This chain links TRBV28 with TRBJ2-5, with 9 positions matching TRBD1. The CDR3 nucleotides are TGTGCCAGCAGACTAGGGACAGGGTTACAAGAGACCCAGTACTTC. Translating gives CASRLGTGLQETQYF.